This TCR beta chain was identified in a study of shared clonotypes between healthy human individuals. Study information: A donor's plate count was three for CD4 naive and three for CD4 memory; CD8 naive had two and CD8 memory one. Study-level results: Across a handful of donors, naive CD4 shared roughly 5%, naive CD8 approximately 3.5%, memory CD4 more than 2%, memory CD8 roughly 0.37%.

This CDR3 has 16 residues. V lost 3 bases to trimming and J lost 5 bases; unmatched junction nucleotides: 10. Germline CDR1 reads SEHNR; CDR2 reads FQNEAQ (reference sequence). Naive CD8 populations comprised CD45RO-negative cells positively selected for CCR7, excluding terminally differentiated effector memory CD45RA+ cells. Note on this clone: Its matching antigen is unknown.

Each replicate PCR on the sorted subsets used 200 to 250 ng DNA (around 30,000 T cell genomes). TCRdb keeps only in-frame clones here, not all; method: immunoSEQ multiplex PCR. The data hold about 2 million clones, with roughly 95% observed a single time. The genes are TRBV7-9 and TRBJ2-7; TRBD1 matches 10 bases. Material: naive CD8+ T cells sorted from blood. This TCR was recovered from a man aged 18 to 30 in good health. The CDR3 sequence: CASSFPAGTGDHEQYF. For the CDR3, the DNA is TGTGCCAGCAGCTTTCCGGCCGGGACAGGGGACCACGAGCAGTACTTC.